The TCR beta chain described here comes from a study of cytomegalovirus exposure and HLA in healthy donors. The CDR3 consists of 15 residues. Germline loops: CDR1 SGHVS, CDR2 FNYEAQ. Trimming removed 2 bases from V and 2 bases from J, with 11 bases in between. Method: immunoSEQ multiplex PCR; TCRdb's copy keeps in-frame clones and lacks some. The sample records around 250,000 clones, less than 95% being singletons. The chain has TRBV7-6 and TRBJ2-3; no definite D call. The source material was PBMCs. The TCR comes from a woman under 40 in good health and CMV-seronegative. The CDR3 nucleotides are TGTGCCAGCAGCTTACATCGGCAGGCCACAGATACGCAGTATTTT. It translates to CASSLHRQATDTQYF.